This TCR beta chain came from a study of CXCR3-negative and CXCR3-positive naive CD8 T cells. Study-level results: Comparison of naive cells showed more hydrophobic TRB CDR3s in CXCR3-positive than in CXCR3-negative naive cells.

With respect to this clonotype: Its antigen is undetermined.

CDR1 and CDR2 (germline): LGHDT, YNNKEL (reference sequence). CDR3 length: 21 residues. UMI labels and 5' RACE were used to prepare the TRB cDNA libraries. From its re-call of the 5' RACE reads, TCRdb lists each CDR3 protein once, without DNA. This sample carries about 98,000 distinct CDR3 sequences, with about 1.1% going to the ten biggest clones. Every individual CD8+ T cell subset underwent sorting in triplicate at approximately 280,000 cells apiece. Sequencing was done on a sample of naive CXCR3+ CD8+ T cells from blood. As for subset: CD45RO-CCR7+CD27+CD95- naive CD8+ T cells expressing CXCR3 (TNR3+). This receptor was obtained from a human donor in good health. Some clones in this sample may be carry-over from other donors' samples. V is TRBV3-1 and J is TRBJ2-3; the TRBD1 assignment by TCRdb is unverifiable without DNA. Here the CDR3 reads CASSQDLVEDSYSQYTDTQYF.